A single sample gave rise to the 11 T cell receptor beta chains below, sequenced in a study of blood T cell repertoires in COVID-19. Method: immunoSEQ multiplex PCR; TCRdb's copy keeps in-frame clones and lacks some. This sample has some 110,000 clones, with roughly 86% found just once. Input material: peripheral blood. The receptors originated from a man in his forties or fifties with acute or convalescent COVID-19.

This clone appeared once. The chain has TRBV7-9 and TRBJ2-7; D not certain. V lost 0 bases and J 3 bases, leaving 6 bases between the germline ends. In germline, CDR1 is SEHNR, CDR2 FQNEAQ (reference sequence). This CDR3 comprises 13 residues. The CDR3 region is CASSLAQYYEQYF. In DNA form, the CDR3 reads TGTGCCAGCAGCTTAGCACAGTACTACGAGCAGTACTTC.

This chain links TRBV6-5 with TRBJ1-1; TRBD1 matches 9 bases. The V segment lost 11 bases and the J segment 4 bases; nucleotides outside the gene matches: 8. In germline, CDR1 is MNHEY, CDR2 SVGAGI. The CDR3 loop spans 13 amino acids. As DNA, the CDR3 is TGTGCCCTACTGGACAGGGGTCGCACTGAAGCTTTCTTT. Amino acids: CALLDRGRTEAFF.

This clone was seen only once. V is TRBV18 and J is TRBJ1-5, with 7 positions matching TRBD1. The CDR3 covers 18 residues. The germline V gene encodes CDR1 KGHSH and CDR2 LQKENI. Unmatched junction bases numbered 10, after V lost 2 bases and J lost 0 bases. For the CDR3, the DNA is TGTGCCAGCTCACCAATGCGCATCGGGACAGTTAGCAATCAGCCCCAGCATTTT. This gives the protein CASSPMRIGTVSNQPQHF.

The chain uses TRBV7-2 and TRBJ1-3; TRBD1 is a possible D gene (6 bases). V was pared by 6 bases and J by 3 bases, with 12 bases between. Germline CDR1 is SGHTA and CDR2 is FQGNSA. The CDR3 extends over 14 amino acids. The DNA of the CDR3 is TGTGCCAGCAGTTCCGACAGGATTGGAAACACCATATATTTT. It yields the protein CASSSDRIGNTIYF. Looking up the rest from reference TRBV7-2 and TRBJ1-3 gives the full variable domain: GAGVSQSPSNKVTEKGKDVELRCDPISGHTALYWYRQSLGQGLEFLIYFQGNSAPDKSGLPSDRFSAERTGGSVSTLTIQRTQQEDSAVYLCASSSDRIGNTIYFGEGSWLTVV.

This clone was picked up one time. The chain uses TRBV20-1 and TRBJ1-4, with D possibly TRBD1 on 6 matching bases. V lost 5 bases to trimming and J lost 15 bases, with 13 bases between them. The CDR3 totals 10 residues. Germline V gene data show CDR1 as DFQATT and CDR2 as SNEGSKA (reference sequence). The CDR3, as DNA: TGCAGTGCTCAACAGGGAGCGATGTTTTTT. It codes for CSAQQGAMFF.

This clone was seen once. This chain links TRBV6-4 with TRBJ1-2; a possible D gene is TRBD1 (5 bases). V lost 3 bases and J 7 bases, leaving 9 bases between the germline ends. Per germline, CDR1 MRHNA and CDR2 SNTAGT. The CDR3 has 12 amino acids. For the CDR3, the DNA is TGTGCCAGCAGTGAGGGGGAGGGTGGCTACACCTTC. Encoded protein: CASSEGEGGYTF.

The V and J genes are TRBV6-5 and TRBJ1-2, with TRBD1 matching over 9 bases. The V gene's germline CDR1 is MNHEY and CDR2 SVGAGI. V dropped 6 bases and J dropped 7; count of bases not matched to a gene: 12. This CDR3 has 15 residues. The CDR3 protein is CASSTGTGKISGYTF. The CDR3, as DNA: TGTGCCAGCAGCACCGGGACAGGGAAGATCAGTGGCTACACCTTC.

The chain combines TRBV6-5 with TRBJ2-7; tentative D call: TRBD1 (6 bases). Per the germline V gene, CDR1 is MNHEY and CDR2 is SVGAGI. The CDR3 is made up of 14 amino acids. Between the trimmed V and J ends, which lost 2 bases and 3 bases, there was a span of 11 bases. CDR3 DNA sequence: TGTGCCAGCAGTTACGCTAGGGGGTACTACGAGCAGTACTTC. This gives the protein CASSYARGYYEQYF.

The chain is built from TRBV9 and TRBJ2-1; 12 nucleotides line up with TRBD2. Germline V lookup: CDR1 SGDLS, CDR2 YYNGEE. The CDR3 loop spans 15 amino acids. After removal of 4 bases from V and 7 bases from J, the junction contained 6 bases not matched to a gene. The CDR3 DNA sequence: TGTGCCAGCAGCCCCGGACTAGCGGGAAAAAATGAGCAGTTCTTC. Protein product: CASSPGLAGKNEQFF.

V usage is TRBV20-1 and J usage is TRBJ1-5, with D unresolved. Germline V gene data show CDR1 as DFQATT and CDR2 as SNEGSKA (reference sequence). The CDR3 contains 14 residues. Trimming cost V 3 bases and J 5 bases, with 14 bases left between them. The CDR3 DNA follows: TGCAGTGCTAGTGTCGGAGCTAAGGATCAGCCCCAGCATTTT. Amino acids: CSASVGAKDQPQHF.

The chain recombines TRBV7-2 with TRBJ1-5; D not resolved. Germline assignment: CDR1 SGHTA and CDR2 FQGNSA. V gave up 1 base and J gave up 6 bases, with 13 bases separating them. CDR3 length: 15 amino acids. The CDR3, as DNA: TGTGCCAGCAGCTTAGTAAGGTCCCTAGGTCAGCCCCAGCATTTT. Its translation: CASSLVRSLGQPQHF. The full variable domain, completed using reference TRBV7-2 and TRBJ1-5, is GAGVSQSPSNKVTEKGKDVELRCDPISGHTALYWYRQSLGQGLEFLIYFQGNSAPDKSGLPSDRFSAERTGGSVSTLTIQRTQQEDSAVYLCASSLVRSLGQPQHFGDGTRLSIL.